This T cell receptor (beta chain) emerged from a study of T cell responses to AZD1222 COVID-19 vaccine. The CDR3 sequence is 15 residues long. J was trimmed by 0 bases and V by 8 bases; bases with no gene match: 9. Per the germline V gene, CDR1 is SEHNR and CDR2 is FQNEAQ (reference sequence). The table came from immunoSEQ multiplex PCR; TCRdb's copy has only in-frame clones and leaves some out. The table has 90,000 or so clones, around nine tenths seen once; the top ten hold approximately 21%. This TCR was sampled from an adult in good health. The V and J genes are TRBV7-9 and TRBJ1-1; 7 bases match TRBD1. Sample: peripheral blood, taken on day 0 of AZD1222 vaccination. The CDR3 bases are TGTGCCAGCGCCGGACAGGAGAGTATGAACACTGAAGCTTTCTTT. It is translated as CASAGQESMNTEAFF.